A single sample is the source of the 8 T cell receptor beta chains below, sequenced in a study of cytomegalovirus exposure and HLA in healthy donors. The repertoire was sequenced with immunoSEQ multiplex PCR; TCRdb's copy has only in-frame clones and lacks some. The sample has tens of thousands of clones; 92% are singletons. The sample consisted of PBMCs. The receptors were gathered from a man younger than 35 in good health and CMV-seronegative.

The gene calls are TRBV6-4 and TRBJ2-3; 7 bases agree with TRBD1. This CDR3 is built from 14 residues. V shed 5 bases and J 3 bases; nucleotides not matched to a gene: 5. Germline CDR1 and CDR2: MRHNA and SNTAGT. The CDR3 loop is CASSKQGLTDTQYF. CDR3 nucleotide sequence: TGTGCCAGCAGTAAACAGGGGTTAACAGATACGCAGTATTTT.

J is TRBJ1-2 and V is TRBV7-9; maybe TRBD1 (5 bases). Germline V gene sequence: CDR1 SEHNR, CDR2 FQNEAQ (reference sequence). The CDR3 is 18 residues long. V shed 3 bases and J shed 0 bases, with 20 bases lying between them. CDR3 DNA: TGTGCCAGCAGCTTCTTCCCCGGGGGAGCCCCCACTAACTATGGCTACACCTTC. It is translated as CASSFFPGGAPTNYGYTF.

The chain couples TRBV29-1 to TRBJ2-4, with 8 bases fitting TRBD1. Germline loops: CDR1 SQVTM, CDR2 ANQGSEA. The CDR3 consists of 14 residues. Germline trimming cut 7 bases from V and 7 bases from J; bases unmatched to any gene: 12. This CDR3 reads CSATDRGGRNIQYF. The CDR3 DNA reads TGCAGCGCTACTGACAGGGGAGGTAGGAACATTCAGTACTTC.

The rearrangement uses TRBV6-6 and TRBJ2-1; a possible D gene is TRBD2 (5 bases). The germline CDR1 and CDR2 sequences are MNHNY and SVGAGI (reference sequence). V gave up 6 bases and J gave up 5 bases, with 17 bases separating them. This CDR3 comprises 15 residues. DNA of the CDR3: TGTGCCAGCAGCTCAGCGGTTCAGGTCCACAATGAGCAGTTCTTC. Translation: CASSSAVQVHNEQFF.

This chain uses TRBV2 with TRBJ2-6, with 7 bases lining up with TRBD1. Germline CDR1 and CDR2: SNHLY and FYNNEI. The CDR3 runs 18 residues. V was clipped by 1 base and J by 0 bases; unmatched bases: 6. The CDR3 loop reads CASSEGRDSRSGANVLTF. DNA of the CDR3: TGTGCCAGCAGTGAAGGCCGGGACAGCCGCTCTGGGGCCAACGTCCTGACTTTC.

The chain employs TRBV4-1 and TRBJ2-1; TRBD2 aligns across 11 bases. V dropped 7 bases and J dropped 9; count of bases not matched to a gene: 5. The CDR3 is made up of 13 amino acids. Per the germline V gene, CDR1 is MGHRA and CDR2 is YSYEKL. The CDR3 nucleotides are TGCGCCAGCACCCTAGCGGGAGGTACTGAGCAGTTCTTC. Translating gives CASTLAGGTEQFF.

The chain uses TRBV28 and TRBJ2-1; D remains unclear. CDR3 length equals 15 residues. From germline, CDR1 is MDHEN and CDR2 SYDVKM. The V end lost 1 base, the J end lost 8 bases, and 15 bases lay between the germline ends. DNA for the CDR3: TGTGCCAGCAGTTTATCGTCTGCACTTCTTTATGAGCAGTTCTTC. This codes for CASSLSSALLYEQFF.

The J gene is TRBJ2-1, the V gene TRBV5-1, with TRBD1 matching over 7 bases. Per germline, CDR1 SGHRS and CDR2 YFSETQ. V shed 0 bases and J 15 bases; nucleotides not matched to a gene: 9. The CDR3 extends over 13 amino acids. This chain's CDR3 is CASSLEGQVSWFF. The CDR3 DNA reads TGCGCCAGCAGCTTGGAAGGACAGGTGTCGTGGTTCTTC.